This T cell receptor beta chain comes out of a study of T cell repertoires in cytomegalovirus infection. General study findings and limits: The ex vivo response showed dominance by HLA-C-restricted CMV-specific TCR beta clonotypes. CMV carriers with the relevant HLA were identified by cumulative public TCR beta family frequency.

CDR3 size: 14 residues. Unmatched junction bases numbered 1, after V lost 1 base and J lost 8 bases. CDR1 is SGHVS, CDR2 FNYEAQ, per germline. A few counts support this clonotype. Its antigen is currently unknown. TCRdb processed the reads anew with MiXCR; each CDR3 protein has one entry. The sample consists of some 250,000 distinct CDR3 sequences, over 8% of them appearing once. This receptor was obtained from a human donor in good health (CMV status not recorded). Some clones in this sample may be carry-over from other donors' samples. The chain has TRBV7-6 and TRBJ1-6; 8 bases are shared with TRBD1. Specimen: PBMCs. As DNA, the CDR3 is TGTGCCAGCAGCTTAGACAGGGGGGATTCACCCCTCCACTTT. Translating it yields CASSLDRGDSPLHF.